This is a list of T cell receptor beta chains from one sample in a study of T cell responses to AZD1222 COVID-19 vaccine. TCRdb's copy holds only in-frame clones and misses some; the assay was immunoSEQ multiplex PCR. The sample yields approximately 150,000 clones, just over 90% seen once. The material sequenced was peripheral blood, taken on day 0 of AZD1222 vaccination. The receptors shown here come from an adult in good health. Each CDR3 is given with its conserved first and last residue. The D gene is left open where the match is weak. The size of a clone is reported for some rows only, either as once, few or many, or as a class for expanded clones.

v_gene	abundance	d_gene	j_gene	CDR3aa	CDR3nt
TRBV7-8	-	TRBD2	TRBJ2-3	CASGPSGGGLADTQYF	TGTGCCAGCGGCCCTAGCGGGGGGGGTCTGGCAGATACGCAGTATTTT
TRBV2	-	-	TRBJ1-1	CATSLLLLNTEAFF	TGTGCCACCAGTCTGCTGCTCTTGAACACTGAAGCTTTCTTT
TRBV21-1	-	-	TRBJ2-7	CAIGTGEGREQYF	TGTGCCATCGGAACCGGGGAAGGGCGCGAGCAGTACTTC
TRBV29-1	-	-	TRBJ2-4	CSVELGARAKNIQYF	TGCAGCGTTGAGCTGGGGGCGCGAGCCAAAAACATTCAGTACTTC
TRBV7-3	-	-	TRBJ1-1	CATGRWDGTEAFF	TGTGCCACCGGACGGTGGGATGGCACTGAAGCTTTCTTT
TRBV3-1/TRBV3-2	-	-	TRBJ1-3	CASSQGTADPIYF	TGTGCCAGCAGCCAAGGGACAGCCGACCCCATATATTTT
TRBV7-9	-	-	TRBJ1-2	CASSGGNEGYTF	TGTGCCAGCAGCGGGGGAAACGAGGGCTACACCTTC
TRBV21-1	-	-	TRBJ1-4	CASSKPTGNEKLFF	TGTGCCAGCAGCAAACCCACGGGGAATGAAAAACTGTTTTTT
TRBV19	-	-	TRBJ1-1	CASSPTGYTEAFF	TGTGCCAGTAGTCCAACAGGTTACACTGAAGCTTTCTTT
TRBV5-6	once	-	TRBJ2-2	CASSLAVRELFF	TGTGCCAGCAGCTTAGCAGTCCGGGAGCTGTTTTTT
TRBV6-2/TRBV6-3	-	TRBD2	TRBJ2-3	CASSYSTAGGVKDTQYF	TGTGCCAGCAGTTACTCAACAGCGGGGGGGGTCAAAGATACGCAGTATTTT
TRBV27	-	-	TRBJ2-5	CASNPTGSGETQYF	TGTGCCAGCAACCCCACAGGGTCGGGAGAGACCCAGTACTTC
TRBV6-5	-	-	TRBJ2-5	CASRDSPQETQYF	TGTGCCAGCCGGGACTCCCCCCAAGAGACCCAGTACTTC
TRBV5-4	-	TRBD1	TRBJ2-7	CASSPDRATGEQYF	TGTGCCAGCAGCCCAGACAGGGCTACGGGGGAGCAGTACTTC
TRBV18	-	TRBD1	TRBJ1-1	CASSRGQAHTEAFF	TGTGCCAGCTCACGGGGACAGGCACACACTGAAGCTTTCTTT
TRBV4-3	-	TRBD2	TRBJ2-3	CASSRRGGGGATDTQYF	TGCGCCAGCAGCCGCAGGGGTGGCGGGGGGGCCACAGATACGCAGTATTTT
TRBV7-8	-	TRBD1	TRBJ2-3	CASSLGGQRVDTQYF	TGTGCCAGCAGCTTAGGGGGACAGAGAGTGGATACGCAGTATTTT
TRBV7-8	-	-	TRBJ2-3	CASSPPRGGTDTQYF	TGTGCCAGCAGCCCACCGCGGGGCGGCACAGATACGCAGTATTTT
TRBV6-4	-	TRBD1	TRBJ2-1	CASSPGGQPVGQFF	TGTGCCAGCAGCCCAGGGGGACAGCCCGTCGGGCAGTTCTTC
TRBV6-5	-	-	TRBJ1-2	CASRRLGDNYGYTF	TGTGCCAGCAGGAGACTCGGGGATAACTATGGCTACACCTTC
TRBV19	-	TRBD2	TRBJ2-1	CASQDLAGPGDEQFF	TGTGCCAGTCAGGATCTAGCGGGGCCCGGGGATGAGCAGTTCTTC
TRBV7-2	-	-	TRBJ2-3	CASSLVSTDTQYF	TGTGCCAGCAGCTTAGTTAGCACAGATACGCAGTATTTT
TRBV5-1	-	-	TRBJ1-3	CASTPGVSGNTIYF	TGCGCCAGCACCCCCGGGGTCTCTGGAAACACCATATATTTT
TRBV6-2/TRBV6-3	once	TRBD1	TRBJ1-1	CASTPGGQGAANTEAFF	TGTGCCAGCACCCCCGGCGGGCAGGGGGCGGCGAACACTGAAGCTTTCTTT
TRBV6-5	-	-	TRBJ1-1	CASSYSVGRGGTEAFF	TGTGCCAGCAGTTACTCGGTCGGCAGGGGAGGGACTGAAGCTTTCTTT
TRBV4-3	-	TRBD1	TRBJ2-7	CASSQATGWYEQYF	TGCGCCAGCAGCCAAGCGACAGGGTGGTACGAGCAGTACTTC
TRBV6-4	-	TRBD2	TRBJ2-1	CASITARGGSYNEQFF	TGTGCCAGCATCACCGCGCGGGGGGGCTCCTACAATGAGCAGTTCTTC
TRBV2	-	-	TRBJ1-2	CASRNGSNYGYTF	TGTGCCAGCAGGAACGGATCTAACTATGGCTACACCTTC
TRBV5-1	once	-	TRBJ1-1	CASSSDKRGTEAFF	TGCGCCAGCAGCAGTGACAAGAGAGGAACTGAAGCTTTCTTT
TRBV5-4	few	TRBD1	TRBJ1-1	CASSIRQGTGLRNTEAFF	TGTGCCAGCAGCATCCGGCAGGGGACAGGGTTGAGGAACACTGAAGCTTTCTTT
TRBV3-1/TRBV3-2	-	-	TRBJ1-1	CASSDPGKEAFF	TGTGCCAGCAGCGACCCCGGGAAAGAGGCTTTCTTT
TRBV2	-	-	TRBJ2-2	CASRLLETGELFF	TGTGCCAGCAGGCTTCTAGAAACCGGGGAGCTGTTTTTT
TRBV2	-	-	TRBJ2-7	CASMIPYEQYF	TGTGCCAGTATGATACCCTACGAGCAGTACTTC
TRBV7-2	-	TRBD1	TRBJ1-2	CASSPDRNYGYTF	TGTGCCAGCAGCCCGGACAGGAACTATGGCTACACCTTC
TRBV7-6	-	-	TRBJ1-4	CASSLAPTDSVREKLFF	TGTGCCAGCAGCTTAGCCCCGACAGATTCGGTTAGAGAAAAACTGTTTTTT
TRBV7-3	-	-	TRBJ2-3	CASSLTGQGHRTDTQYF	TGTGCCAGCAGCTTAACGGGTCAGGGCCACCGCACAGATACGCAGTATTTT
TRBV3-1/TRBV3-2	-	-	TRBJ1-4	CASSQTGGRGEKLFF	TGTGCCAGCAGCCAAACCGGGGGGCGCGGTGAAAAACTGTTTTTT
TRBV3-1/TRBV3-2	-	-	TRBJ2-1	CASSQGAGAGYNEQFF	TGTGCCAGCAGCCAAGGTGCGGGGGCGGGCTACAATGAGCAGTTCTTC
TRBV7-9	-	-	TRBJ2-5	CASSLAQGPDGTQYF	TGTGCCAGCAGCTTAGCACAGGGTCCTGATGGGACCCAGTACTTC
TRBV5-6	-	-	TRBJ1-6	CASNPTGFFGSPLHF	TGTGCCAGCAACCCCACAGGGTTCTTCGGTTCACCCCTCCACTTT
TRBV2	-	-	TRBJ2-3	CAPTGLRTDTQYF	TGTGCCCCCACGGGGCTGCGCACAGATACGCAGTATTTT
TRBV27	-	TRBD1	TRBJ2-2	CASWTGGHGELFF	TGTGCCAGCTGGACAGGGGGTCACGGGGAGCTGTTTTTT
TRBV12-3/TRBV12-4	-	-	TRBJ2-1	CASSFDNYNEQFF	TGTGCCAGCAGTTTCGACAACTACAATGAGCAGTTCTTC
TRBV12-3/TRBV12-4	-	-	TRBJ1-3	CASSPARGNTIYF	TGTGCCAGCAGTCCCGCCCGAGGAAACACCATATATTTT
TRBV6-1	-	TRBD1	TRBJ2-7	CASSERTGDVDEQYF	TGTGCCAGCAGTGAGAGGACAGGGGATGTCGACGAGCAGTACTTC
TRBV6-2/TRBV6-3	few	-	TRBJ2-6	CASSPDTSGANVLTF	TGTGCCAGCAGTCCGGACACCTCTGGGGCCAACGTCCTGACTTTC
TRBV5-4	-	TRBD2	TRBJ2-1	CASRPTQRGGRNEQFF	TGTGCCAGCAGACCAACCCAGCGGGGGGGCCGGAATGAGCAGTTCTTC
TRBV9	-	-	TRBJ2-7	CASSVGGRLGEEQYF	TGTGCCAGCAGCGTAGGAGGCCGTCTCGGTGAGGAGCAGTACTTC
TRBV5-1	-	-	TRBJ2-7	CAGKKDTISYEQYF	TGCGCCGGCAAGAAGGACACAATCTCCTACGAGCAGTACTTC
TRBV7-2	-	-	TRBJ2-7	CASSFGGPPYEQYF	TGTGCCAGCAGCTTCGGCGGGCCTCCCTACGAGCAGTACTTC
TRBV5-4	-	-	TRBJ1-1	CASSAGGQFGLNTEAFF	TGTGCCAGCAGCGCCGGGGGGCAGTTTGGGTTGAACACTGAAGCTTTCTTT
TRBV5-1	-	-	TRBJ2-7	CASSFPDAYEQYF	TGCGCCAGCAGCTTTCCAGACGCCTACGAGCAGTACTTC
TRBV7-3	-	-	TRBJ2-5	CASSKDGGKTQYF	TGTGCCAGCAGCAAGGACGGGGGAAAGACCCAGTACTTC
TRBV29-1	-	-	TRBJ2-2	CSVSSTGELFF	TGCAGCGTATCTTCAACCGGGGAGCTGTTTTTT
TRBV18	-	-	TRBJ2-2	CASSPLPPGGETGELFF	TGTGCCAGCTCACCACTCCCCCCGGGGGGCGAAACCGGGGAGCTGTTTTTT
TRBV4-2	once	TRBD1	TRBJ2-7	CASSQDRGDRGYEQYF	TGTGCCAGCAGCCAAGATAGAGGAGACAGGGGCTACGAGCAGTACTTC
TRBV18	-	-	TRBJ1-3	CASSPPSGMSSGNTIYF	TGTGCCAGCTCACCACCTAGCGGGATGTCCTCTGGAAACACCATATATTTT
TRBV19	-	-	TRBJ2-7	CASRRTASTYEQYF	TGTGCCAGTAGACGGACAGCATCAACCTACGAGCAGTACTTC
TRBV19	once	-	TRBJ2-5	CASRRGGAVTEETQYF	TGTGCCAGTCGTAGAGGGGGGGCCGTGACCGAAGAGACCCAGTACTTC
TRBV7-3	-	-	TRBJ1-2	CASSLSGQDYGYTF	TGTGCCAGCAGCTTAAGCGGCCAGGACTATGGCTACACCTTC